This T cell receptor beta chain was identified in a study of PD-1 blockade in mismatch repair-deficient tumors. Whole-study results and caveats: Tumor-resident clones, often undetectable pretreatment in blood, expanded then contracted after pembrolizumab.

This clone was observed a single time. What it recognizes is unknown. The assay was immunoSEQ multiplex PCR, and TCRdb's table has in-frame clones only and misses some. The profile shows more than 15,000 clones, 65% to 85% of them singletons. Trimming cost V 4 bases and J 7 bases, with 23 bases left between them. CDR1 is ENHRY and CDR2 is SYGVKD in the germline V gene. This CDR3 contains 17 residues. Sequences were derived from PBMCs, sampled 4 weeks after starting pembrolizumab. The chain has TRBV10-3 and TRBJ2-4; D is perhaps TRBD2 (5 bases). The receptor was derived from an adult with mismatch repair-deficient cancer. This chain's CDR3 is CAISASIFPGNQNIQYF. In nucleotides, the CDR3 is TGTGCCATCAGTGCCTCAATTTTTCCCGGGAATCAGAACATTCAGTACTTC.